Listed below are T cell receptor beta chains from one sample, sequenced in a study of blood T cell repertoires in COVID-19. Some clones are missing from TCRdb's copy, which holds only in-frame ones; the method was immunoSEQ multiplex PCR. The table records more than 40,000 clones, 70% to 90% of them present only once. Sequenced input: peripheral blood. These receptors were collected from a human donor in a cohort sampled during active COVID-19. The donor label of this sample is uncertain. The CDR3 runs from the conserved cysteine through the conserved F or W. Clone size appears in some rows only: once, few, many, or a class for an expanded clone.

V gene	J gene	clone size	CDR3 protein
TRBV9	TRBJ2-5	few	CASSVTGGQETQYF
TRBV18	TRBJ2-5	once	CASSHRTQETQYF
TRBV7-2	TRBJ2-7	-	CASSWRQGTDEQYF
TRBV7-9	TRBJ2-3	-	CASRLAGTDTQYF
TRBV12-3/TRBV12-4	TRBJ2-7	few	CASRDRDSYEQYF
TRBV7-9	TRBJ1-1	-	CASSASGGRGEAFF
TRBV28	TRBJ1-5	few	CASSLWKRFRDSLNQPQHF
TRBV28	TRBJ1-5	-	CASSPLKSAQHF
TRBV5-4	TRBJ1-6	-	CASSTRGTANSPLHF
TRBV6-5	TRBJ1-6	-	CASSWDRSNSPLHF
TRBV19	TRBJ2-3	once	CASSTSGTSGGGTQYF
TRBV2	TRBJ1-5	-	CASSRTGDSNQPQHF
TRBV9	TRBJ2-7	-	CASSVQGSSSGEQYF
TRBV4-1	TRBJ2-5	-	CASSPRVLETQYF
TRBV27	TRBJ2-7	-	CASSSHQMTSGWIF
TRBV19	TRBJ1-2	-	CASSIVGYGYTF
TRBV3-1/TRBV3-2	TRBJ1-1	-	CASSQTNTEAFF
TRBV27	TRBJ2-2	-	CASRPSGNTGELFF
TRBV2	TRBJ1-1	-	CASRALVGAVGTEAFF
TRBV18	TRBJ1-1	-	CASSPQGQDTEAFF
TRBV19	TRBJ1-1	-	CASKRQPNTEAFF
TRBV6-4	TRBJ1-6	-	CASSDILAPPGQRANNSPLHF
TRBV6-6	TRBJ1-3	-	CATVRGGSGNTIYF
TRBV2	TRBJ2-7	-	CASRQGYEQYF
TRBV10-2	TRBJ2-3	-	CASSPTSGGTDTQYF
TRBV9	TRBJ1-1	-	CASSTGQTNTEAFF
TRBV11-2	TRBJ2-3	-	CASSPTVGTGTTDTQYF
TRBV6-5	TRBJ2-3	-	CASKRDRDRDTQYF
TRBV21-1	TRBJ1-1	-	CASTSRRGAPLSGTEAFF
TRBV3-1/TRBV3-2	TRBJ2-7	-	CASSQGQVNGDEQYF
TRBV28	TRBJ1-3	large	CASSFGGDPSGNTIYF
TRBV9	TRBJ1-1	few	CASSVGLRGDTEAFF
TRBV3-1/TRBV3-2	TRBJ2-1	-	CASSQTGKQFF
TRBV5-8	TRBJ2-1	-	CASSPGLAGGDEQFF
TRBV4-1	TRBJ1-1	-	CASSQESSRLAFF
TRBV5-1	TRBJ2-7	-	CASSRELSPGSYEQYF
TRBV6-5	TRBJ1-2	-	CASSKQGGWHGYTF
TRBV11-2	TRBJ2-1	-	CASSQVGTVSYNEQFF
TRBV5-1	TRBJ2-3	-	CASSFSAGMTDTQYF